Many counts were recorded for the clone carrying this TCR beta chain. The V end lost 1 base, the J end lost 8 bases, and 17 bases lay between the germline ends. This CDR3 has 16 amino acids. Looked up from germline, CDR1 is SGHTA and CDR2 is FQGNSA. These data are taken from a study of T cell repertoires in cytomegalovirus infection. TCRdb reprocessed the reads with MiXCR, giving one entry per CDR3 protein. Here the sample spans 310,000 or so distinct CDR3 sequences, about a sixth being singletons. Sequencing input: PBMCs. This TCR was sampled from a human donor in good health (CMV status not recorded). Some clones in this sample may be carry-over from other donors' samples. The chain has TRBV7-2 and TRBJ1-4; D possibly corresponds to TRBD1 (6 bases). Written as DNA, the CDR3 is TGTGCCAGCAGCTTAGGAGGTCCGGGGGGCCGGGAAAAACTGTTTTTT. Translation: CASSLGGPGGREKLFF.